This is a list of T cell receptor beta chains from one sample in a study of blood T cell repertoires in COVID-19. The assay was immunoSEQ multiplex PCR, and TCRdb's table has in-frame clones only and misses some. The table has more than 110,000 clones, about 89% seen once. Sequenced sample: peripheral blood. The receptors were gathered from a man aged 60-69 years with active or convalescent COVID-19. CDR3s include the opening cysteine and the closing phenylalanine or tryptophan. Fields, in order: clone size, J gene, D gene, V gene, CDR3 protein, CDR3 DNA. D genes are given only for firm matches. Where a row states a size, it is once, few, many or the class of an expanded clone; other rows omit it.

>.|TRBJ1-6|.|TRBV13
CASSQARGSPLHF
TGTGCCAGCAGCCAAGCAAGGGGTTCACCCCTCCACTTT
>once|TRBJ1-2|.|TRBV29-1
CSVGEPAAYGYTF
TGCAGCGTTGGAGAACCAGCGGCCTATGGCTACACCTTC
>.|TRBJ1-3|TRBD1|TRBV4-2
CASSQEHRGRNTIYF
TGTGCCAGCAGCCAAGAGCACAGGGGGAGAAACACCATATATTTT
>.|TRBJ1-2|TRBD1|TRBV6-5
CASSPPRDRGYGYTF
TGTGCCAGCAGCCCCCCCCGGGACAGGGGTTATGGCTACACCTTC
>.|TRBJ1-5|.|TRBV7-9
CASSLRETSQHF
TGTGCCAGTAGCTTGCGCGAGACTTCCCAGCATTTT
>.|TRBJ2-3|.|TRBV7-2
CASSLQAWSTDTQYF
TGTGCCAGCAGCTTACAGGCATGGTCCACAGATACGCAGTATTTT
>.|TRBJ2-7|.|TRBV5-1
CASSPGRGAYEQYF
TGCGCCAGCAGCCCTGGGAGGGGGGCCTACGAGCAGTACTTC
>.|TRBJ2-7|TRBD1|TRBV6-5
CASTLTPGQGYEQYF
TGTGCCAGCACTCTTACGCCGGGACAGGGCTACGAGCAGTACTTC
>.|TRBJ2-3|.|TRBV5-1
CASSLSRSTDTQYF
TGCGCCAGCAGCCTATCCCGGAGCACAGATACGCAGTATTTT
>.|TRBJ2-5|TRBD1|TRBV5-5
CASTLVAGGEETQYF
TGTGCCAGCACCTTGGTAGCAGGGGGCGAAGAGACCCAGTACTTC
>.|TRBJ2-1|TRBD2|TRBV2
CASSERGSGGRYNEQFF
TGTGCCAGCAGTGAGAGGGGGTCCGGCGGGAGGTACAATGAGCAGTTCTTC
>.|TRBJ2-5|.|TRBV13
CASSLGEETQYF
TGTGCCAGCAGCTTAGGAGAGGAGACCCAGTACTTC
>.|TRBJ2-7|TRBD1|TRBV4-3
CASSQDLLYVTGVSEQYF
TGCGCCAGCAGCCAAGATCTTTTATACGTGACAGGGGTTTCCGAGCAGTACTTC
>.|TRBJ2-4|TRBD2|TRBV6-5
CASRTSENIQYF
TGTGCCAGCAGGACTAGCGAAAACATTCAGTACTTC
>.|TRBJ1-4|.|TRBV7-9
CASSLHQGLNEKLFF
TGTGCCAGCAGCTTACATCAGGGCCTTAATGAAAAACTGTTTTTT
>.|TRBJ1-1|TRBD1|TRBV7-8
CASSPRTGQAFF
TGTGCCAGCAGCCCCCGGACAGGGCAGGCTTTCTTT
>.|TRBJ1-2|.|TRBV28
CASSSRAPKFYNGYTF
TGTGCCAGCAGTTCGCGGGCCCCTAAATTTTACAATGGCTACACCTTC
>.|TRBJ2-7|.|TRBV15
CATSRDPTGTYEQYF
TGTGCCACCAGCAGAGATCCGACAGGTACCTACGAGCAGTACTTC
>.|TRBJ1-5|TRBD1|TRBV23-1
CASSHRDSCNQPQHF
TGCGCCAGCAGTCACCGGGACAGTTGCAATCAGCCCCAGCATTTT
>.|TRBJ2-3|.|TRBV4-2
CASSQGAGNTDTQYF
TGTGCCAGCAGCCAAGGTGCAGGGAACACAGATACGCAGTATTTT
>.|TRBJ2-7|TRBD1|TRBV3-1/TRBV3-2
CASSQGDSIYEQYF
TGTGCCAGCAGCCAAGGGGACAGCATCTACGAGCAGTACTTC
>.|TRBJ1-6|TRBD1|TRBV2
CASSEDSGQGYSPLHF
TGTGCCAGCAGTGAAGATTCAGGACAGGGCTATTCACCCCTCCACTTT
>.|TRBJ1-1|TRBD1|TRBV5-6
CASSLGTGRKYTEAFF
TGTGCCAGCAGCTTAGGGACAGGGAGGAAGTACACTGAAGCTTTCTTT
>.|TRBJ1-5|.|TRBV3-1/TRBV3-2
CASSPGAGNQPQHF
TGTGCCAGCAGCCCAGGGGCAGGAAATCAGCCCCAGCATTTT
>once|TRBJ1-4|.|TRBV7-9
CASSSEAREKLFF
TGTGCCAGCAGCTCAGAGGCCCGGGAAAAACTGTTTTTT
>.|TRBJ1-3|.|TRBV6-6
CASSATASGNTIYF
TGTGCCAGCAGTGCGACAGCCTCTGGAAACACCATATATTTT
>few|TRBJ1-1|.|TRBV18
CASSPMAETEAFF
TGTGCCAGCTCACCGATGGCGGAAACTGAAGCTTTCTTT
>.|TRBJ2-5|TRBD2|TRBV6-1
CASSEPGTSGGARETQYF
TGTGCCAGCAGTGAGCCCGGGACTAGCGGGGGGGCGCGGGAGACCCAGTACTTC
>.|TRBJ1-5|.|TRBV15
CATSRRSGSVNQPQHF
TGTGCCACCAGCAGAAGATCGGGGTCCGTCAATCAGCCCCAGCATTTT
>.|TRBJ2-3|.|TRBV30
CAFLNLGRTDTQYF
TGTGCCTTTCTGAACTTGGGGCGCACAGATACGCAGTATTTT
>.|TRBJ1-4|TRBD1|TRBV15
CATSRGGTDEKLFF
TGTGCCACCAGCAGAGGTGGGACAGATGAAAAACTGTTTTTT
>.|TRBJ2-1|TRBD2|TRBV25-1
CASSEFSGETYNEQFF
TGTGCCAGCAGTGAATTCAGCGGGGAGACCTACAATGAGCAGTTCTTC
>.|TRBJ2-5|TRBD2|TRBV5-4
CATAGDRETQYF
TGTGCCACCGCGGGAGACCGGGAGACCCAGTACTTC
>few|TRBJ1-3|.|TRBV18
CASSPAGGLSGNTIYF
TGTGCCAGCTCACCGGCGGGGGGCCTCTCTGGAAACACCATATATTTT
>.|TRBJ1-4|.|TRBV3-1/TRBV3-2
CASSPGSPGEKLFF
TGTGCCAGCAGCCCAGGGTCCCCAGGGGAAAAACTGTTTTTT
>.|TRBJ2-4|.|TRBV28
CASSLHPGSKNIQYF
TGTGCCAGCAGTTTACACCCAGGATCCAAAAACATTCAGTACTTC
>.|TRBJ1-2|.|TRBV6-5
CASSPQGWGYTF
TGTGCCAGCAGTCCACAGGGTTGGGGCTACACCTTC
>.|TRBJ2-3|TRBD1|TRBV9
CASSVRGQGADTQYF
TGTGCCAGCAGCGTAAGGGGACAGGGGGCAGATACGCAGTATTTT
>few|TRBJ2-2|TRBD2|TRBV5-1
CASSRLAGEIDGELFF
TGCGCCAGCAGCCGACTAGCGGGGGAAATTGACGGGGAGCTGTTTTTT
>once|TRBJ1-5|TRBD1|TRBV27
CASSPGQGRNQPQHF
TGTGCCAGCAGTCCGGGACAGGGCCGCAATCAGCCCCAGCATTTT
>.|TRBJ1-4|TRBD1|TRBV5-4
CASSQSTGNYEKLFF
TGTGCCAGCAGCCAATCGACAGGGAATTATGAAAAACTGTTTTTT
>once|TRBJ2-1|.|TRBV5-1
CASSSSSSSSYNEQFF
TGCGCCAGCAGCTCTTCTAGCAGTAGCTCCTACAATGAGCAGTTCTTC
>.|TRBJ1-2|.|TRBV15
CATSRDRQTLNYGYTF
TGTGCCACCAGCAGAGATCGACAGACTTTAAACTATGGCTACACCTTC
>.|TRBJ2-5|.|TRBV6-5
CASSSTPRVPQETQYF
TGTGCCAGCAGTTCGACTCCCCGGGTACCTCAAGAGACCCAGTACTTC
>.|TRBJ1-2|TRBD1|TRBV10-3
CAISEGRGDYGYTF
TGTGCCATCAGTGAAGGCAGGGGGGACTATGGCTACACCTTC